The clone carrying this T cell receptor beta chain was found many times. Its specificity is unknown. TCRdb re-analysed the reads in MiXCR, keeping a single row per CDR3 protein. This table has more than 400,000 distinct CDR3 sequences, about 26% appearing once. This entry is derived from a study of T cell repertoires in cytomegalovirus infection. Whole-study context: Public TCR beta signatures provided an indication of both CMV infection and a matching HLA type. Study conclusions and caveats: Identification of carriers of CMV plus the relevant HLA was performed using cumulative public TCR beta family frequency. Dominating the ex vivo response were TCR beta clonotypes that were CMV-specific and HLA-C-restricted.

V was trimmed by 5 bases and J by 2 bases, leaving 11 bases between them. The CDR3 runs to 14 residues. Germline V gene data show CDR1 as SGHTA and CDR2 as FQGNSA. This TCR derives from a human donor in good health (CMV status not recorded). Some clones in this sample may be carry-over from other donors' samples. The sequenced sample consisted of PBMCs. The V gene is TRBV7-2, the J gene TRBJ2-3, with D perhaps matching TRBD1 (6 bases). CDR3 protein: CASSPQGSTDTQYF. As DNA, the CDR3 is TGTGCCAGCAGCCCGCAGGGGTCCACAGATACGCAGTATTTT.